This T cell receptor (beta chain) emerged from a study of vaccination effects on CD4 cells after COVID-19. General study results and limits: Common cold coronavirus cross-reactivity was shown by only 1 of 255 vaccine-induced clones in healthy vaccinees.

The protocol was immunoSEQ multiplex PCR, while the TCRdb copy is restricted to in-frame clones and leaves out a portion. The table shows about 73,000 clones, with about four fifths occurring only once. The CDR3 extends over 14 amino acids. Germline CDR1 and CDR2: MDHEN and SYDVKM. V lost 3 bases and J 1 base, leaving 7 bases between the germline ends. Worth noting for this clone: Its specificity is not known.

Within the ViraFEST assay, antigen-specific CD4+ T cells underwent expansion with viral peptide pools prior to sequencing. At the end of 10 days of culture, CD4+ T cells were isolated. Vaccine recipients lacked prior SARS-CoV-2 infection and had negative nucleocapsid antibodies. Sample: CD4+ T cells from PBMCs cultured with HCoV-NL63 spike peptides, taken before COVID-19 vaccination. The chain combines TRBV28 with TRBJ1-3, with D hard to call. This sequence originates from a human donor who received a COVID-19 vaccine. In DNA form, the CDR3 reads TGTGCCAGCAGTTTGGGAGGATCTGGAAACACCATATATTTT. Translation: CASSLGGSGNTIYF. Supplemented by reference TRBV28 and TRBJ1-3, the full variable domain reads DVKVTQSSRYLVKRTGEKVFLECVQDMDHENMFWYRQDPGLGLRLIYFSYDVKMKEKGDIPEGYSVSREKKERFSLILESASTNQTSMYLCASSLGGSGNTIYFGEGSWLTVV.